This TCR beta chain was retrieved from a study of CD8+CD57+ T cells in acquired aplastic anemia. Study at large: The average for DNA from sorted CD4+ and CD8+ cells was approximately 3.2 ug.

There are many counts of this clonotype. Germline loops: CDR1 SGHTA, CDR2 FQGNSA. Trimming took 5 bases from V and 2 from J; bases not matched to a gene: 12. The CDR3 has 17 residues. The study profiled TCR beta VDJ and CDR3 using genomic DNA as template. One entry per CDR3 protein, called by TCRdb with MiXCR from the reads. The sample lists some 280,000 distinct CDR3 sequences, roughly 50% occurring once. This chain joins TRBV7-2 and TRBJ1-2; 9 bases are a match to TRBD1. Material for sequencing was sorted CD4+, CD8+, or CD8+CD57+ T cells (not recorded which) from PBMCs. The sequence was collected from a human donor with severe aplastic anemia or a healthy control (not recorded which). Here the CDR3 DNA reads TGTGCCAGCAGCGTAGTAGTCGGGACAGGGCTGAACTATGGCTACACCTTC. This translates into CASSVVVGTGLNYGYTF.